This T cell receptor beta chain was obtained from a study of blood T cell repertoires in COVID-19. Looking at the study overall: Spain, Italy and the United States supplied samples that represented acute and convalescent COVID-19. Sample material is recorded as cDNA or gDNA derived from T cells, B-cell-depleted T cells, or PBMCs.

Per the authors' pipeline: Using reference gene primer amplification, nucleated cell counts were estimated. Sequenced by immunoSEQ multiplex PCR; TCRdb stores in-frame clones only, minus some. That table furnishes V, J and clone size, whereas the DNA furnished D and trimming. The table lists under 350,000 clones, approximately 83% of them singletons. This CDR3 spans 13 amino acids. Germline V CDR1 and CDR2: KGHSH, LQKENI. V lost 3 bases, J lost 7 bases, and 3 bases stayed unmatched. V gene TRBV18 combines with J gene TRBJ2-7; 10 bases agree with TRBD2. The sequencing sample was made of peripheral blood. The TCR sequence derives from a woman in her fifties or sixties who had recovered from COVID-19. In nucleotides, the CDR3 is TGTGCCAGCTCACCCGGGACTAGCGATGAGCAGTACTTC. As protein: CASSPGTSDEQYF.